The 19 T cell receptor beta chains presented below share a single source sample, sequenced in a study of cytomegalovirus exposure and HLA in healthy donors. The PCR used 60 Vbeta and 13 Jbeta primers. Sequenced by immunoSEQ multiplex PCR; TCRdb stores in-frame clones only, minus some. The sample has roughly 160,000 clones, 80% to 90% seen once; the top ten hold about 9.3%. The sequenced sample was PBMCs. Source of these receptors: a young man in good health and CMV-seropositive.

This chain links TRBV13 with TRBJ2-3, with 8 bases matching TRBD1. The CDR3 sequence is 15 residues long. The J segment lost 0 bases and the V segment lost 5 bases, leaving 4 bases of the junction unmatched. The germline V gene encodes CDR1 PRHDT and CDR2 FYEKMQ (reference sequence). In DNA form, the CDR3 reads TGTGCCAGCAGCCTGAGGACAGGGAGCACAGATACGCAGTATTTT. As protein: CASSLRTGSTDTQYF.

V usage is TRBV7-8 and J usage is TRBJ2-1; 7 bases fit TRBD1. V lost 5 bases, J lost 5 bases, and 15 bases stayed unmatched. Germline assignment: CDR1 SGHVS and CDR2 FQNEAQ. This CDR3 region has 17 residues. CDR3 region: CASSQLGLGGANNEQFF. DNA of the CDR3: TGTGCCAGCAGCCAACTAGGGCTAGGGGGCGCAAACAATGAGCAGTTCTTC.

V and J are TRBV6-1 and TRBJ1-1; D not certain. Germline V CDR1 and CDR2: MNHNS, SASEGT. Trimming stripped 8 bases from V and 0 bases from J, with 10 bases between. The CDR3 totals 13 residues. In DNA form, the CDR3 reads TGTGCCAGCTTACCGCAGATGAACACTGAAGCTTTCTTT. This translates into CASLPQMNTEAFF.

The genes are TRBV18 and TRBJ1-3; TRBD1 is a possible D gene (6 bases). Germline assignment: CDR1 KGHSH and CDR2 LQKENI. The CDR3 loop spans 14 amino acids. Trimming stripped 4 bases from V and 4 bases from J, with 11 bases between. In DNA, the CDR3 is TGTGCCAGCTCACTCCCGGGACAAGGAAACACCATATATTTT. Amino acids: CASSLPGQGNTIYF.

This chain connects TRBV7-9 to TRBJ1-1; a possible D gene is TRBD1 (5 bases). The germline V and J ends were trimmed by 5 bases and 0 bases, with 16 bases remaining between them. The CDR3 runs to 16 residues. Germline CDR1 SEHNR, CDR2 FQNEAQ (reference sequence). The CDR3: CASSQPPGGMNTEAFF. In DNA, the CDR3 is TGTGCCAGCAGCCAGCCCCCCGGGGGGATGAACACTGAAGCTTTCTTT.

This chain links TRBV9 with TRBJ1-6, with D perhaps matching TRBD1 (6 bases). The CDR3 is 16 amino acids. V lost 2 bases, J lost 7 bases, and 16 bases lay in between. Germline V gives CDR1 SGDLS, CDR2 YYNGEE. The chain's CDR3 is CASSVTGRLGNSPLHF. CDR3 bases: TGTGCCAGCAGCGTCACAGGGCGGCTTGGGAATTCACCCCTCCACTTT.

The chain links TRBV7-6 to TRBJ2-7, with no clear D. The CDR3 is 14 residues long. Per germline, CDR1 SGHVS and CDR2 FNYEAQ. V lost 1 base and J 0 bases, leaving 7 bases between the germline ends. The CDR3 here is CASSLEQSSYEQYF. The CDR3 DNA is TGTGCCAGCAGCTTAGAACAGAGCTCCTACGAGCAGTACTTC.

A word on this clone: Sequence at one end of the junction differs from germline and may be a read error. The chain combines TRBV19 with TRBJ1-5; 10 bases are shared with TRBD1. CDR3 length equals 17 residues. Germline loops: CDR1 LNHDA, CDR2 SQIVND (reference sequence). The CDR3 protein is CASRIAVRTGGNQPQHF. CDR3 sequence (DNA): TGTGCCAGTAGAATAGCGGTTAGGACAGGGGGAAATCAGCCCCAGCATTTT.

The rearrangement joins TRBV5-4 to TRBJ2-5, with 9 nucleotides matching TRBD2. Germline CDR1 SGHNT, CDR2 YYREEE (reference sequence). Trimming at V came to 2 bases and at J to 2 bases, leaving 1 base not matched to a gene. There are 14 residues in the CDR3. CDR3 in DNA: TGTGCCAGCAGCTTTACTAGCGGGCAAGAGACCCAGTACTTC. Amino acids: CASSFTSGQETQYF.

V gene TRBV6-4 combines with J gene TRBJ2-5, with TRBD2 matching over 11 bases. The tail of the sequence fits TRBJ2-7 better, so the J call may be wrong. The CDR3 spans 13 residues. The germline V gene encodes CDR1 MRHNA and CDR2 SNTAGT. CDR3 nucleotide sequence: TGTGCCAGCAGCTTAGCGGGGGGGCTCGAGCAGTACTTC. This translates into CASSLAGGLEQYF.

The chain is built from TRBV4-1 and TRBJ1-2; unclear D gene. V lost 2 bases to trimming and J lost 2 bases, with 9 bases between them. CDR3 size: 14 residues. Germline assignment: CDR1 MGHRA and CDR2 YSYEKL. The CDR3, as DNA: TGCGCCAGCAGCCAAACCTCAGGAAACTATGGCTACACCTTC. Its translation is CASSQTSGNYGYTF.

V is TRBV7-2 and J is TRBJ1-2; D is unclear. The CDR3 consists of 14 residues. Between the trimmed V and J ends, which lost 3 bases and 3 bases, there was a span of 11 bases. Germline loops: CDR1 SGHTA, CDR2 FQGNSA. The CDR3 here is CASSFTVLDYGYTF. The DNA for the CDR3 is TGTGCCAGCAGCTTTACAGTTCTCGACTATGGCTACACCTTC.

The CDR3 nucleotides are TGTGCCAGTAGTATGTTCACACCACCGGGTACTGAAGCTTTCTTT. Protein sequence: CASSMFTPPGTEAFF. V usage is TRBV19 and J usage is TRBJ1-1; unclear D gene. This CDR3 is built from 15 residues. Germline V lookup: CDR1 LNHDA, CDR2 SQIVND (reference sequence). The ends were cut back, 3 bases at V and 5 bases at J, with 16 bases in the middle.

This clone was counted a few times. CDR3: CASSYRGGQPQHF. CDR3 in DNA: TGTGCCAGCAGTTACAGGGGAGGTCAGCCCCAGCATTTT. This chain uses TRBV6-5 with TRBJ1-5, with D tentatively TRBD1 (5 bases). Trimming pared 2 bases from V and 6 bases from J, leaving 8 bases between. CDR3 length equals 13 residues. Germline V gives CDR1 MNHEY, CDR2 SVGAGI.

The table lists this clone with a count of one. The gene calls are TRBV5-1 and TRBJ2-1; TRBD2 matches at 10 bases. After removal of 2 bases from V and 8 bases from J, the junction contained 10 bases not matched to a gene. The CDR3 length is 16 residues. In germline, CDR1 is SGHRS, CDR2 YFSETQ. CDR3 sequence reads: CASSFGERGGLDEQFF. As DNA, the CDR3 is TGCGCCAGCAGCTTTGGGGAGCGGGGGGGCTTAGATGAGCAGTTCTTC. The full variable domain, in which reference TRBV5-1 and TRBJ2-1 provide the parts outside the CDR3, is KAGVTQTPRYLIKTRGQQVTLSCSPISGHRSVSWYQQTPGQGLQFLFEYFSETQRNKGNFPGRFSGRQFSNSRSEMNVSTLELGDSALYLCASSFGERGGLDEQFFGPGTRLTVL.

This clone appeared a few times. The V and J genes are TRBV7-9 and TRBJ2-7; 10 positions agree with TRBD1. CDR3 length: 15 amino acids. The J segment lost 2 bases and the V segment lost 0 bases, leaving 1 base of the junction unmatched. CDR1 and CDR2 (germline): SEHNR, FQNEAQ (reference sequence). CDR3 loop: CASSLAGTGAYEQYF. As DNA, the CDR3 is TGTGCCAGCAGCTTAGCCGGGACAGGGGCCTACGAGCAGTACTTC.

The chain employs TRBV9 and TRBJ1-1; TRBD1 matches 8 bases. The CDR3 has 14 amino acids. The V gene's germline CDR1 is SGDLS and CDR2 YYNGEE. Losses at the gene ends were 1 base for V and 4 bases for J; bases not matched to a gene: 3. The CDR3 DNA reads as TGTGCCAGCAGCGTAACAGGGGGACTCACTGAAGCTTTCTTT. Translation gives CASSVTGGLTEAFF.

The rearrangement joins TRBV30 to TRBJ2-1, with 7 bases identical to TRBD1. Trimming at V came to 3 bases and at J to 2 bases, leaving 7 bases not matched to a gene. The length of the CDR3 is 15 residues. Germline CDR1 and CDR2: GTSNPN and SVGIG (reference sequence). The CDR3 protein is CAWSSSDRPYNEQFF. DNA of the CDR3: TGTGCCTGGAGCTCATCGGACAGGCCCTACAATGAGCAGTTCTTC.

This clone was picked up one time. The CDR3 bases are TGTGCCAGTAGTCCCGACAGGGGGCGAAATCAGCCCCAGCATTTT. It specifies CASSPDRGRNQPQHF. V usage is TRBV19 and J usage is TRBJ1-5; TRBD1 matches 10 bases. The trim removed 5 bases at V and 4 bases at J, leaving 5 bases unmatched. This CDR3 is built from 15 residues. CDR1 is LNHDA, CDR2 SQIVND, per germline (reference sequence).